This T cell receptor beta chain was retrieved from a study of CXCR3-negative and CXCR3-positive naive CD8 T cells. Findings and limits, study-wide: The TRB CDR3s that CXCR3-positive naive cells carried were more hydrophobic than those of CXCR3-negative naive cells.

Note on this clonotype: Antigen unknown.

Via 5' RACE with UMI labels, TRB cDNA libraries were prepared. Reanalyzing the 5' RACE reads, TCRdb keeps one entry per CDR3 protein, without DNA. This sample carries 150,000 or so distinct CDR3 sequences, with nearly 0.5% going to the ten biggest clones. Germline V gene lookup returns CDR1 SGHVS and CDR2 FNYEAQ. CDR3 length equals 12 residues. The sample comprised naive CXCR3- CD8+ T cells from blood. The subset: CD45RO-CCR7+CD27+CD95- naive CD8+ T cells lacking CXCR3 (TNR3-). The chain joins TRBV7-6 to TRBJ2-7. This receptor was identified in a human donor in good health. Some clones in this sample may be carry-over from other donors' samples. The CDR3: CASSSRFYELYF.